This T cell receptor (beta chain) is drawn from a study of glioma-infiltrating T cells. Study summary: Target coverage was about 4.5- to 11-fold for roughly one million blood T cells.

V was shortened by 5 bases and J by 3 bases, with 13 bases between the two germline ends. The germline V gene has CDR1 LGHNA and CDR2 YNFKEQ. The CDR3 contains 14 residues. Amplification of TCR alpha and beta CDR3 regions from RNA used iRepertoire nested multiplex PCR. TCRdb reanalysed the multiplex PCR reads using MiXCR and keeps one entry per CDR3 protein. This sample yields approximately 400,000 distinct CDR3 sequences, of which around 45% are seen a single time; about 12% belongs to the top ten. This clonotype was recorded a few times. Its antigen remains unidentified. Study-wide results and limits: Very few CDR3 sequences were shared between tissue and blood. Tissue-blood divergence was below expectation in non-neoplastic patients, above in gliomas.

The sequenced sample was glioma tissue, nonneoplastic brain tissue, or PBMCs (not recorded which). This TCR was sampled from a human donor with low-grade glioma or glioblastoma, undergoing nonglioma brain surgery, or in good health (not recorded which). The chain couples TRBV4-2 to TRBJ2-5, with D perhaps TRBD1 (6 bases). CDR3 DNA sequence: TGTGCCAGCAGCTTCCGGGACACCAAAGAGACCCAGTACTTC. This gives the protein CASSFRDTKETQYF.